This T cell receptor beta chain was observed in a study of PD-1 blockade in classical Hodgkin lymphoma. Following autologous stem cell transplantation, relapse occurred in every patient, and exposure to brentuximab vedotin varied. Patients' outcomes at their best amounted to complete response, partial response or progressive disease. Clones were sequenced by immunoSEQ multiplex PCR, and TCRdb holds only the in-frame ones, with some missing. The table records over 20,000 clones, roughly 70% of them present only once. The CDR3 runs 13 residues. Germline CDR1 and CDR2: SEHNR and FQNEAQ (reference sequence). V was shortened by 1 base and J by 4 bases, with 7 bases between the two germline ends. The study, taken as a whole, reports: When set against healthy donors, newly diagnosed patients were reported to show lower baseline TCR diversity.

As regards this clone: What it recognizes is unknown.

This clonotype was obtained from a human donor with classical Hodgkin lymphoma. The starting material was peripheral blood mononuclear cells (PBMCs), obtained at baseline. The chain joins TRBV7-9 to TRBJ1-2; maybe TRBD1 (6 bases). The DNA of the CDR3 is TGTGCCAGCAGCTTAGTAGGGGGCTATGGCTACACCTTC. Encoded protein: CASSLVGGYGYTF. Full variable domain (rest looked up from reference TRBV7-9 and TRBJ1-2): DTGVSQNPRHKITKRGQNVTFRCDPISEHNRLYWYRQTLGQGPEFLTYFQNEAQLEKSRLLSDRFSAERPKGSFSTLEIQRTEQGDSAMYLCASSLVGGYGYTFGSGTRLTVV.